The clone carrying this T cell receptor (beta chain) was recorded many times. Its target is not known. The data are from a study of blood T cells in healthy people across ages. Study conclusions and caveats: The study could not conclusively compare naive and antigen-experienced cells, given its unsorted PBMCs. A strong correlation was seen between TCR beta diversity and naive T cell percentage. When set beside aged donors, long-lived donors presented more naive CD4+ cells and higher diversity.

The CDR3 runs 17 residues. Germline lookup yields CDR1 LGHNT and CDR2 FRNRAP. Trimming cost V 0 bases and J 10 bases; bases outside gene matches: 10. Peripheral blood from each donor was collected in a volume of 9.5 to 10 milliliters. Using a J-beta primer mix together with a sample-barcoded 5' primer, a second PCR was run for roughly 6 to 12 cycles. From the 5' RACE reads, TCRdb called clonotypes with MiXCR, one entry per CDR3 protein. The sample records hundreds of thousands of distinct CDR3 sequences, around 31% being singletons. The sample taken for sequencing was blood. This receptor was obtained from a woman of 80 years or more in good health. This chain links TRBV12-5 with TRBJ2-1, with TRBD2 matching 12 bases. The CDR3 DNA sequence: TGTGCTAGTGGTTTGGTACGACTAGCGGGGGCTTCCTGGGAGCAGTTCTTC. It yields the protein CASGLVRLAGASWEQFF.